This entry is about one T cell receptor beta chain. The sample comes from a study of control samples from healthy donors and cancer patients. The CDR3 runs to 16 residues. V dropped 0 bases and J dropped 4 bases, with 13 bases sitting between them. Germline values: CDR1 ENHRY, CDR2 SYGVKD. Sequencing used immunoSEQ multiplex PCR; TCRdb keeps in-frame clones, though not all of them. The sample lists 75,000 to 90,000 clones; roughly 84% were seen once. The TCR sequence derives from a woman aged 40 to 50 in good health. The chain uses TRBV10-3 and TRBJ2-1; D is perhaps TRBD1 or TRBD2 (7 bases each). Specimen: blood. As DNA, the CDR3 is TGTGCCATCAGTGAGTCGGCGGGGGACAGTTACAATGAGCAGTTCTTC. Amino acids: CAISESAGDSYNEQFF.